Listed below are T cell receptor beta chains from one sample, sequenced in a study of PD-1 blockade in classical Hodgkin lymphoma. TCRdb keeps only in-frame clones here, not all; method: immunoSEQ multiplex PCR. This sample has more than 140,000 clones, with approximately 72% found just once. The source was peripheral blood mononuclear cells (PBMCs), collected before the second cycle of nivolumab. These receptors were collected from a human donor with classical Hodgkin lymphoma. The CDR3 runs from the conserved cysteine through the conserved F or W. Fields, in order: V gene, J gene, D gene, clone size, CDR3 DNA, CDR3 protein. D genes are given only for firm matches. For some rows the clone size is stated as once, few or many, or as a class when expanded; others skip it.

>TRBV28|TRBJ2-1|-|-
TGTGCCAGCAGTTCAGGGCCGGATGAGCAGTTCTTC
CASSSGPDEQFF
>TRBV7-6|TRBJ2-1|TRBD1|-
TGTGCCAGCAGCTTATCGGGACAGGGGTCGTACAATGAGCAGTTCTTC
CASSLSGQGSYNEQFF
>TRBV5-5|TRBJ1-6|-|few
TGTGCCAGCAGCTTTGGCCGGGACACACTTTCCTCACCCCTCCACTTT
CASSFGRDTLSSPLHF
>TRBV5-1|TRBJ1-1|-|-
TGCGCCAGCAGCTTTCGCATATGGAACACTGAAGCTTTCTTT
CASSFRIWNTEAFF
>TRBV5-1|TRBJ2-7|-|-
TGCGCCAGCAGCTTCGGACAGTCCTACGAGCAGTACTTC
CASSFGQSYEQYF
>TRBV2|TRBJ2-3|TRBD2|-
TGTGCCAGCACCCAACTAGCGGCTTCTAGCACAGATACGCAGTATTTT
CASTQLAASSTDTQYF
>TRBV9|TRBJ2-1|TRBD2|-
TGTGCCAGCAGCGCGGGACTAGCGGATCCTTCCTACAATGAGCAGTTCTTC
CASSAGLADPSYNEQFF
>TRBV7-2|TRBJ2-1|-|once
TGTGCCAGCAGCTTAAGGGGGGTGACGGGACATGAGCAGTTCTTC
CASSLRGVTGHEQFF
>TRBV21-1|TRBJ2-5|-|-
TGTGCCAGCAGCAAAGAAGGTCAGGGACAAGAGACCCAGTACTTC
CASSKEGQGQETQYF
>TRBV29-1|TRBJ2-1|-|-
TGCAGCGTTGAAGCGACGGCCTACAATGAGCAGTTCTTC
CSVEATAYNEQFF
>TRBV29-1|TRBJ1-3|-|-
TGCAGCGTTTCATTTACTGGAAACACCATATATTTT
CSVSFTGNTIYF
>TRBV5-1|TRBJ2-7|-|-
TGCGCCAGCAGCTTTTATAGGGCTAACAACGAGCAGTACTTC
CASSFYRANNEQYF
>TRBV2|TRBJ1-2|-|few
TGTGCCAGCAAGAACAGTGGGTATGGCTACACCTTC
CASKNSGYGYTF
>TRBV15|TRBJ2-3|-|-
TGTGCCACCAGCAGAGGATCTATAAGCACAGATACGCAGTATTTT
CATSRGSISTDTQYF
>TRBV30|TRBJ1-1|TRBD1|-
TGTGCCTGGGGTCCCTCCTGGACAGGGGGGGACACTGAAGCTTTCTTT
CAWGPSWTGGDTEAFF
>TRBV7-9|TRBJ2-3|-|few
TGTGCCAGCAGCCCCACAGCCGTTTCGGCAGATACGCAGTATTTT
CASSPTAVSADTQYF
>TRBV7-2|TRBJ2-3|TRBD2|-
TGTGCCAGCAGCCCGAACCCTAGCGGGGGGGCAGATACGCAGTATTTT
CASSPNPSGGADTQYF
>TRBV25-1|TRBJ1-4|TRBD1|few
TGTGCCAGCAGTGAATCCGACAGGGGGTTTGAAAAACTGTTTTTT
CASSESDRGFEKLFF
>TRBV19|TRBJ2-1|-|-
TGTGCCAGTAGTATCGGGCGGAACTCCTACAATGAGCAGTTCTTC
CASSIGRNSYNEQFF
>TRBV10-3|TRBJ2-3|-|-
TGTGCCATCAAGGGGACGAGCACAGATACGCAGTATTTT
CAIKGTSTDTQYF
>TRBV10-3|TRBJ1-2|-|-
TGTGCCATCAGTACCGGGACGGCTAACTATGGCTACACCTTC
CAISTGTANYGYTF
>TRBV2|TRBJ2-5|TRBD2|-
TGTGCCAGCAGTGGGACTAGCGGGAGGGCGGAGACCCAGTACTTC
CASSGTSGRAETQYF
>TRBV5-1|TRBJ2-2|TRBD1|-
TGCGCCAGCAGCTTGGGACAGGGCCTGAACACCGGGGAGCTGTTTTTT
CASSLGQGLNTGELFF
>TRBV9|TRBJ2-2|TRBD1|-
TGTGCCAGCAGCAGTAGAATACAGGGGGCGAACACCGGGGAGCTGTTTTTT
CASSSRIQGANTGELFF
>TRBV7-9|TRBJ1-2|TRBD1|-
TGTGCCAGCAGCCATACCGGACAGGGAGGCTATGGCTACACCTTC
CASSHTGQGGYGYTF
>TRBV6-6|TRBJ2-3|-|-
TGTGCCAGCAGTTACATGGAGATGGAGTATACGCAGTATTTT
CASSYMEMEYTQYF
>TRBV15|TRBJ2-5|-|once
TGTGCCACCAGCAGAGATCTAGTAGAGACCCAGTACTTC
CATSRDLVETQYF